These 12 T cell receptor beta chains originate from one sample sequenced in a study of human T cells and chemical hapten exposure. TCRdb called the RACE reads again in MiXCR, with one record for every CDR3 protein. The sample holds some 400,000 distinct CDR3 sequences, 4.8% seen once. Time point given: patch test 1, 2 weeks after DPC sensitization. Noted treatment: therapeutic diphenylcyclopropenone sensitization with weekly scalp DPC. Sequences were derived from whole blood, sampled in connection with sensitization to the hapten diphenylcyclopropenone (DPC). Source of these receptors: a woman between 45 and 60 years old with alopecia areata. Some clones in this sample may be carry-over from other donors' samples.

The CDR3 DNA is TGTGCCAGCTCACCGATGGCGGCGCGAGAAGCCCCCTACGAGCAGTACTTC. It specifies CASSPMAAREAPYEQYF. V gene TRBV18 combines with J gene TRBJ2-7, with D unresolved. Germline V gene sequence: CDR1 KGHSH, CDR2 LQKENI. The V end was cut by 3 bases, the J end by 2 bases, with 20 bases between. This CDR3 has 17 amino acids.

Ten or more counts support this clonotype. This sequence joins TRBV7-9 and TRBJ2-4, with a possible D match to TRBD2 (6 bases). This CDR3 has 16 amino acids. The germline gives CDR1 SEHNR, CDR2 FQNEAQ (reference sequence). V lost 4 bases to trimming and J lost 1 base, with 14 bases between them. The CDR3 here is CASSSAGGLAKNIQYF. The CDR3 DNA reads TGTGCCAGCAGCTCCGCCGGAGGGCTCGCCAAAAACATTCAGTACTTC. The complete variable domain, with remaining parts taken from reference TRBV7-9 and TRBJ2-4, reads DTGVSQNPRHKITKRGQNVTFRCDPISEHNRLYWYRQTLGQGPEFLTYFQNEAQLEKSRLLSDRFSAERPKGSFSTLEIQRTEQGDSAMYLCASSSAGGLAKNIQYFGAGTRLSVL.

The chain combines TRBV10-1 with TRBJ2-7; 9 bases are a match to TRBD2. Germline loops: CDR1 WNHNN, CDR2 SYGVQD (reference sequence). The junction had 8 bases not matched to a gene; V was cut back by 4 bases and J by 7 bases. This CDR3 is built from 14 residues. The CDR3, as DNA: TGCGCCAGCAGTGCCCTTAGCGGGAGTGGGGAGCAGTACTTC. The encoded protein is CASSALSGSGEQYF.

The sample holds many counts of this clonotype. The chain recombines TRBV5-6 with TRBJ2-3; 7 bases are shared with TRBD2. Germline V gene sequence: CDR1 SGHDT, CDR2 YYEEEE. Trimming cost V 0 bases and J 5 bases; bases outside gene matches: 6. This CDR3 comprises 15 residues. The CDR3 loop reads CASSLDSGLVDTQYF. In nucleotides, the CDR3 is TGTGCCAGCAGCTTGGATAGCGGGTTGGTAGATACGCAGTATTTT.

The rearrangement links TRBV18 to TRBJ1-5, with D possibly being TRBD1 (6 bases). This CDR3 contains 16 residues. CDR1 is KGHSH and CDR2 is LQKENI in the germline V gene. V was clipped by 4 bases and J by 2 bases, with 15 bases between them. This chain's CDR3 is CASSLQGWGGNQPQHF. Here the CDR3 DNA reads TGTGCCAGCTCACTACAGGGCTGGGGGGGCAATCAGCCCCAGCATTTT.

The chain links TRBV12-3 or TRBV12-4 to TRBJ1-1; 9 nucleotides match TRBD1. Trimming removed 5 bases from V and 4 bases from J; junction bases left unmatched: 8. The CDR3 totals 15 residues. The CDR3 sequence: CASSPGQGSVTEAFF. Here the CDR3 DNA reads TGTGCCAGCAGTCCCGGACAGGGGTCGGTCACTGAAGCTTTCTTT.

This clonotype has at least ten counts. The conserved phenylalanine or tryptophan normally closing the CDR3 is absent here, so this likely arose from a read error. Because the CDR3's place on the DNA is in doubt, the DNA is left out and the CDR3 is given as listed by TCRdb. CDR3 protein: CASSLTMLV. J is TRBJ1-2 and V is TRBV7-8. The CDR3 is made up of 9 amino acids, end residues included. Germline assignment: CDR1 SGHVS and CDR2 FQNEAQ.

This clonotype was detected ten times or more. J is TRBJ2-2 and V is TRBV11-2; D possibly corresponds to TRBD2 (6 bases). The V end lost 7 bases, the J end lost 2 bases, and 23 bases lay between the germline ends. The CDR3 is 18 amino acids. Germline V gives CDR1 SGHAT, CDR2 FQNNGV. CDR3 residues: CASTLLAPRGTNTGELFF. DNA for the CDR3: TGTGCCAGCACCCTCTTAGCCCCCCGAGGGACTAACACCGGGGAGCTGTTTTTT. Based on the CDR3 plus reference TRBV11-2 and TRBJ2-2, the full variable domain is EAGVAQSPRYKIIEKRQSVAFWCNPISGHATLYWYQQILGQGPKLLIQFQNNGVVDDSQLPKDRFSAERLKGVDSTLKIQPAKLEDSAVYLCASTLLAPRGTNTGELFFGEGSRLTVL.

This clonotype was seen at least ten times. The chain uses TRBV20-1 and TRBJ2-7; 8 bases fit TRBD1. The CDR3 spans 12 residues. Germline V gives CDR1 DFQATT, CDR2 SNEGSKA (reference sequence). After removal of 7 bases from V and 5 bases from J, the junction contained 7 bases not matched to a gene. The CDR3 DNA follows: TGCAGTGTAGTCAGGGGGCCTGACGAGCAGTACTTC. Translated: CSVVRGPDEQYF.

This clonotype has a count of ten or more. The genes are TRBV2 and TRBJ1-2; maybe TRBD1 (5 bases). Trimming pared 4 bases from V and 8 bases from J, leaving 11 bases between. The CDR3 sequence is 12 residues long. CDR1 and CDR2 from the germline V gene are SNHLY and FYNNEI. CDR3 sequence (DNA): TGTGCCAGCAGTGTCAGGGCGGAGGGCTACACCTTC. Amino acids: CASSVRAEGYTF. Full variable domain (missing parts from reference TRBV2 and TRBJ1-2): EPEVTQTPSHQVTQMGQEVILRCVPISNHLYFYWYRQILGQKVEFLVSFYNNEISEKSEIFDDQFSVERPDGSNFTLKIRSTKLEDSAMYFCASSVRAEGYTFGSGTRLTVV.

This clonotype was seen a handful of times. The CDR3 nucleotides read TGCGCCAGCAGCTTCGACGTTAACTACGAGCAGTACTTC. Amino acids: CASSFDVNYEQYF. The chain combines TRBV5-1 with TRBJ2-7; D gene ambiguous. The CDR3 contains 13 residues. Germline V gene data show CDR1 as SGHRS and CDR2 as YFSETQ. V was cut by 2 bases and J by 3 bases, with 9 bases left in between.

This clonotype was seen at least ten times. This chain connects TRBV28 to TRBJ2-7, with 7 bases fitting TRBD2. This CDR3 is built from 16 residues. J was trimmed by 3 bases and V by 6 bases; bases with no gene match: 14. Per germline, CDR1 MDHEN and CDR2 SYDVKM. CDR3 region: CASSRPGTMLHYEQYF. Written as DNA, the CDR3 is TGTGCCAGCAGCCGCCCCGGGACTATGCTTCACTACGAGCAGTACTTC. Together with reference TRBV28 and TRBJ2-7, the CDR3 gives the full variable domain: DVKVTQSSRYLVKRTGEKVFLECVQDMDHENMFWYRQDPGLGLRLIYFSYDVKMKEKGDIPEGYSVSREKKERFSLILESASTNQTSMYLCASSRPGTMLHYEQYFGPGTRLTVT.